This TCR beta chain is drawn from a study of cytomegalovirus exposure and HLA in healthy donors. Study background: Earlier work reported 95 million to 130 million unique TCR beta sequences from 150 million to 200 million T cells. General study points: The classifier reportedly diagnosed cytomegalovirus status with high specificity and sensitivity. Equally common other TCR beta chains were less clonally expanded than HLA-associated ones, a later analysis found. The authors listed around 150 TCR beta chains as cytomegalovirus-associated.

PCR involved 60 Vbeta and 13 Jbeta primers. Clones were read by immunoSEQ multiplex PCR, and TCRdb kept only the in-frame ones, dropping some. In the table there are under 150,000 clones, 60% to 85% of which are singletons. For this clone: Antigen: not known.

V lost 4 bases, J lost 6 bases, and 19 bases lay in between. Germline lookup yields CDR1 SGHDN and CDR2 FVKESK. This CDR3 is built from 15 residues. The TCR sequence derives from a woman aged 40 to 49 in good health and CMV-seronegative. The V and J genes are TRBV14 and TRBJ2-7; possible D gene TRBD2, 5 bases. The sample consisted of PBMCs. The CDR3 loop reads CASSPRPASGGEQYF. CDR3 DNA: TGTGCCAGCAGCCCCAGGCCAGCGTCTGGAGGCGAGCAGTACTTC.